This entry describes one T cell receptor (beta chain). Antigen unknown. The record originates from a study of cytomegalovirus exposure and HLA in healthy donors. Study-wide findings and caveats: Exclusion applied to some V segments, including TRBV6-2 and TRBV6-3, as they were indistinguishable. DRB1 had the most TCR associations and HLA-C the fewest, a later analysis found, with rates varying by HLA locus.

13 Jbeta primers and 60 Vbeta primers were used for the PCR. Produced via immunoSEQ multiplex PCR; TCRdb's table is partial and in-frame only. Its listing shows about 130,000 clones. The V and J ends lost 6 bases and 2 bases respectively, with 14 bases between them. The CDR3 runs to 15 residues. Per the germline V gene, CDR1 is MNHNY and CDR2 is SVGAGI (reference sequence). Although they were nominally healthy when sampled, donors likely had unrecorded immune exposures. The rearrangement joins TRBV6-6 to TRBJ2-1, with a weak D call TRBD2 (5 bases). The TCR sequence derives from an older woman in good health and CMV-seronegative. The sequenced sample was PBMCs. The CDR3 DNA sequence: TGTGCCAGCAGACTGGACCCGGAGGCCTACAATGAGCAGTTCTTC. It encodes CASRLDPEAYNEQFF.